This entry lists 4 T cell receptor beta chains sequenced from one sample in a study of T cell changes during pregnancy in multiple sclerosis. The table came from immunoSEQ multiplex PCR; TCRdb's copy has only in-frame clones and leaves some out. Here the sample spans 85,000 to 90,000 clones, 94% being singletons. Specimen: peripheral blood, collected after pregnancy. These receptors came from a female donor in good health, enrolled as a control in a pregnancy study.

The chain combines TRBV6-5 with TRBJ1-5; D may be TRBD1 (5 bases). CDR1 and CDR2 (germline): MNHEY, SVGAGI. V gave up 10 bases and J gave up 2 bases, with 12 bases separating them. The CDR3 contains 13 residues. This CDR3 is CATSRGGNQPQHF. DNA for the CDR3: TGTGCCACTTCCCGGGGGGGCAATCAGCCCCAGCATTTT.

This chain joins TRBV30 and TRBJ2-6; D possibly corresponds to TRBD2 (5 bases). The V gene's germline CDR1 is GTSNPN and CDR2 SVGIG (reference sequence). The CDR3 runs to 14 residues. The germline V and J ends were trimmed by 4 bases and 0 bases, with 7 bases remaining between them. In DNA, the CDR3 is TGTGCCTGGATGGGAGTCTCTGGGGCCAACGTCCTGACTTTC. Translation: CAWMGVSGANVLTF. Supplemented by reference TRBV30 and TRBJ2-6, the full variable domain reads SQTIHQWPATLVQPVGSPLSLECTVEGTSNPNLYWYRQAAGRGLQLLFYSVGIGQISSEVPQNLSASRPQDRQFILSSKKLLLSDSGFYLCAWMGVSGANVLTFGAGSRLTVL.

The rearrangement links TRBV4-1 to TRBJ2-5; TRBD2 matches 12 bases. Unmatched junction bases numbered 1, after V lost 4 bases and J lost 4 bases. Germline assignment: CDR1 MGHRA and CDR2 YSYEKL. CDR3 length equals 14 residues. CDR3: CASSRLAGAETQYF. CDR3 nucleotide sequence: TGCGCCAGCAGCCGACTAGCGGGAGCAGAGACCCAGTACTTC.

V usage is TRBV2 and J usage is TRBJ2-5, with D perhaps matching TRBD2 (6 bases). Looked up from germline, CDR1 is SNHLY and CDR2 is FYNNEI. The V end lost 6 bases, the J end lost 5 bases, and 16 bases lay between the germline ends. CDR3 length equals 14 residues. DNA of the CDR3: TGTGCCAGCAGCGTAACGGGAGTTGAGGAGACCCAGTACTTC. Amino acid sequence: CASSVTGVEETQYF. Supplemented by reference TRBV2 and TRBJ2-5, the full variable domain reads EPEVTQTPSHQVTQMGQEVILRCVPISNHLYFYWYRQILGQKVEFLVSFYNNEISEKSEIFDDQFSVERPDGSNFTLKIRSTKLEDSAMYFCASSVTGVEETQYFGPGTRLLVL.